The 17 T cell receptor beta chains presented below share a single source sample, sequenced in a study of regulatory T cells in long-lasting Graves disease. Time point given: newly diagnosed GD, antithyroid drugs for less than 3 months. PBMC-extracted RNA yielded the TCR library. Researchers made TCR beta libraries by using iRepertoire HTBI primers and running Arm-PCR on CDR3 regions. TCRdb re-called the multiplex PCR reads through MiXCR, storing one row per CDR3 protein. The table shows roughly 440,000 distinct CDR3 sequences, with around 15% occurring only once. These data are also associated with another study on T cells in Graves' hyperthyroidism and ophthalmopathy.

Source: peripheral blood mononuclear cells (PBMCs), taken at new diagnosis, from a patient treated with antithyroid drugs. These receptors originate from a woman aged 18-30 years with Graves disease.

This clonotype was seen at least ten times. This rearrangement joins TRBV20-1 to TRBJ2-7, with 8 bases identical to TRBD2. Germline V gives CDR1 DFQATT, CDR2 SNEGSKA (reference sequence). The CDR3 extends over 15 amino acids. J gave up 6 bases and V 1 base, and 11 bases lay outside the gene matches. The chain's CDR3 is CSARALAAPGFEQYF. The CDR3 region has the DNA TGCAGTGCTAGAGCACTAGCGGCCCCGGGGTTCGAGCAGTACTTC.

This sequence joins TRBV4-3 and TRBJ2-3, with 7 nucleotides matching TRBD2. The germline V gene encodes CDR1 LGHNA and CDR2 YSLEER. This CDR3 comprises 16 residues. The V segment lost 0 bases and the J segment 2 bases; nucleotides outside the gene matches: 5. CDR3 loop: CASSQDSGGSTDTQYF. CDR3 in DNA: TGCGCCAGCAGCCAAGATTCGGGGGGTTCCACAGATACGCAGTATTTT.

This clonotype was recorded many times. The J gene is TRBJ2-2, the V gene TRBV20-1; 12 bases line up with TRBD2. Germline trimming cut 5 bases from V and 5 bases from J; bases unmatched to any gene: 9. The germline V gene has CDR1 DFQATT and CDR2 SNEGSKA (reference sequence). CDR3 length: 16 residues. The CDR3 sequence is CSAYQLAGGGTGELFF. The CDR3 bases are TGCAGTGCTTACCAACTAGCGGGAGGTGGGACCGGGGAGCTGTTTTTT.

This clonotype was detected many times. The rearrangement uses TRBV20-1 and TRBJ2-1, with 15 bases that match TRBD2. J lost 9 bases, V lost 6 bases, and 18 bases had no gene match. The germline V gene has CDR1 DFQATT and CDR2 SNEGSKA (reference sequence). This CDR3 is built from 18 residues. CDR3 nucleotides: TGCAGTGCCTGGGGTGTAGGACTAGCGGGAGGGCCGAAGGGTGAGCAGTTCTTC. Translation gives CSAWGVGLAGGPKGEQFF.

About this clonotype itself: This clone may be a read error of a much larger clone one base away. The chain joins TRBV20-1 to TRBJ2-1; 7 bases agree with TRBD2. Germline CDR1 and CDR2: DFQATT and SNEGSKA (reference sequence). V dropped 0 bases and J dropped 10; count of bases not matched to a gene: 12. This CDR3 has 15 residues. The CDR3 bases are TGCAGTGCTAGAGATGTAAGCGGGAACGCCTACGAGCAGTTCTTC. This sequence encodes CSARDVSGNAYEQFF.

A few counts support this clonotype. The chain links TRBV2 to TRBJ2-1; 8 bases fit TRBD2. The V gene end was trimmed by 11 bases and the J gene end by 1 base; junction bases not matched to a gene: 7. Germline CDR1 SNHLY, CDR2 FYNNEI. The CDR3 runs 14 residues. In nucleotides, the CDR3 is TGTGCCCATGGGGGCGGGAGGTCCTACAATGAGCAGTTCTTC. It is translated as CAHGGGRSYNEQFF.

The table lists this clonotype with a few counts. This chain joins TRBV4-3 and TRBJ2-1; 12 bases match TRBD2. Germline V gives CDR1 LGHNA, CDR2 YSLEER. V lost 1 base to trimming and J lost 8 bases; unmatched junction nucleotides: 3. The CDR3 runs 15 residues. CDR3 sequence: CASSQASGRAHEQFF. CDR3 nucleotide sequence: TGCGCCAGCAGCCAAGCTAGCGGGAGGGCCCATGAGCAGTTCTTC.

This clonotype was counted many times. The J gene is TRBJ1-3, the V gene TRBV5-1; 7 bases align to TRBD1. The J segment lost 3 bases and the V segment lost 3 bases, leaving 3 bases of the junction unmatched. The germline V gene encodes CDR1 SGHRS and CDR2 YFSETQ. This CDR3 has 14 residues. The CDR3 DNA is TGCGCCAGCAGCTCGACAGGGTTTGGAAACACCATATATTTT. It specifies CASSSTGFGNTIYF.

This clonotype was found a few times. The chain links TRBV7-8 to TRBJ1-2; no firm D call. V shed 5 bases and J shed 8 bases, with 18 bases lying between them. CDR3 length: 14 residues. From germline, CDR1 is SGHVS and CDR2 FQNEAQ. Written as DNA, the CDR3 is TGTGCCAGCAGCGCCTTTCTTGAACCTATCGGCTACACCTTC. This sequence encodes CASSAFLEPIGYTF. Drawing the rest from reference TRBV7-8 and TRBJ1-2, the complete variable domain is GAGVSQSPRYKVAKRGQDVALRCDPISGHVSLFWYQQALGQGPEFLTYFQNEAQLDKSGLPSDRFFAERPEGSVSTLKIQRTQQEDSAVYLCASSAFLEPIGYTFGSGTRLTVV.

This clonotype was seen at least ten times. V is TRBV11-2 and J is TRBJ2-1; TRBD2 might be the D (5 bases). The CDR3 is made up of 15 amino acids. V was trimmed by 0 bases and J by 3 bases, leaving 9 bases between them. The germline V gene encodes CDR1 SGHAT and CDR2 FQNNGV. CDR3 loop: CASSLDLANYNEQFF. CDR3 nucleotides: TGTGCCAGCAGCTTAGATTTAGCGAACTACAATGAGCAGTTCTTC.

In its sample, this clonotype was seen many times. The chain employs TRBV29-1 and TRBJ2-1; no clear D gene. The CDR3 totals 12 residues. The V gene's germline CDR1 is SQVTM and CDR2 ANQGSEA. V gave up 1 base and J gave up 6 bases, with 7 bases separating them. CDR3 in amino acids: CSVEGLPNEQFF. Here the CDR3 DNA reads TGCAGCGTTGAAGGGCTACCCAATGAGCAGTTCTTC.

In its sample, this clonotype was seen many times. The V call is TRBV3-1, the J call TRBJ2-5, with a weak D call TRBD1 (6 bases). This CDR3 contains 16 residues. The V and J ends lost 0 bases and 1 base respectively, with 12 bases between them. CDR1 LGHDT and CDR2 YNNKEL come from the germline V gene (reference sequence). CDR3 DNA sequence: TGTGCCAGCAGCCAAGATTGGACAGTACTCCAAGAGACCCAGTACTTC. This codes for CASSQDWTVLQETQYF.

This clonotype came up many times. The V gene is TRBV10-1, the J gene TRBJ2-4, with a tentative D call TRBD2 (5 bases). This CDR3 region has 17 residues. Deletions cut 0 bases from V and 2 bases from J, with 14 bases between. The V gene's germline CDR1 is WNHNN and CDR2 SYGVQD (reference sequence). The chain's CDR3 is CASSESIGVASKNIQYF. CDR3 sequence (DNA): TGCGCCAGCAGTGAGTCGATCGGGGTAGCCTCCAAAAACATTCAGTACTTC.

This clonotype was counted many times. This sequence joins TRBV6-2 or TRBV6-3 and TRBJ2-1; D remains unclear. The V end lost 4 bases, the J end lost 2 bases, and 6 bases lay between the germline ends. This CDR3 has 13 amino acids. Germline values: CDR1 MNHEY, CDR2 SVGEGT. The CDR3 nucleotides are TGTGCCAGCAGTTTCGGACCCTACAATGAGCAGTTCTTC. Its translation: CASSFGPYNEQFF.

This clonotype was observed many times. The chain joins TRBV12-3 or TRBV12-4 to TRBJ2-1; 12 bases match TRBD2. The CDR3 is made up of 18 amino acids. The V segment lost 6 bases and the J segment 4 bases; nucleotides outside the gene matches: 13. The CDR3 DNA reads TGTGCCAGCAGCTCACCCCCGACTAGCGGGAGACTATACAATGAGCAGTTCTTC. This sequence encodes CASSSPPTSGRLYNEQFF.

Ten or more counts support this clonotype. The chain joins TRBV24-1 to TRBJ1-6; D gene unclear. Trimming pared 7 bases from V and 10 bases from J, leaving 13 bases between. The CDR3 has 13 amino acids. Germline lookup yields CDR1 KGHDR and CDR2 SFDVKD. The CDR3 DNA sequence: TGTGCCACCAGGGCAGGCAAGGACTCACCCCTCCACTTT. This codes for CATRAGKDSPLHF.

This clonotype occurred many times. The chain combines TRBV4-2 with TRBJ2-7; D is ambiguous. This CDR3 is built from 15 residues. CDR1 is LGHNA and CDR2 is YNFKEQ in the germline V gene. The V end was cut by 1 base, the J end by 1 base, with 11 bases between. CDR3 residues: CASSQVEVGSYEQYF. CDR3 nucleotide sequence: TGTGCCAGCAGCCAAGTTGAGGTCGGTTCCTACGAGCAGTACTTC.